Listed below are T cell receptor beta chains from one sample, sequenced in a study of blood T cell repertoires in COVID-19. TCRdb's copy holds only in-frame clones and misses some; the assay was immunoSEQ multiplex PCR. The sample contains about 310,000 clones, around 90% of which appear only once. The sample comprised PBMCs or T cells enriched from blood (not recorded which). The receptors come from a woman between 18 and 29 years old who had recovered from COVID-19. The CDR3 runs from the conserved cysteine through the conserved F or W. D genes are given only for firm matches. Clone size is not always given. Where it is, it says once, few, many or a class for expanded clones.

CDR3: CASSPPGQRSSPLHF; DNA: TGTGCCAGCAGCCCTCCGGGACAGAGAAGTTCACCCCTCCACTTT; J: TRBJ1-6; V: TRBV5-4; size: few; D: TRBD1
CDR3: CASRTGGYGYTF; DNA: TGTGCCAGCAGAACGGGGGGCTATGGCTACACCTTC; J: TRBJ1-2; V: TRBV28; size: -; D: -
CDR3: CAIPNDREVEQYF; DNA: TGTGCCATCCCGAACGACAGGGAAGTCGAGCAGTACTTC; J: TRBJ2-7; V: TRBV7-9; size: -; D: TRBD1
CDR3: CASMRGANGAGAVLRTF; DNA: TGTGCCAGTATGCGAGGTGCGAATGGGGCAGGCGCCGTTCTTCGCACCTTC; J: TRBJ1-2; V: TRBV19; size: -; D: -
CDR3: CASSYRETEAFF; DNA: TGTGCCAGCAGTTACCGGGAAACTGAAGCTTTCTTT; J: TRBJ1-1; V: TRBV6-5; size: -; D: -
CDR3: CASSLVERVTGELFF; DNA: TGTGCCAGCAGCTTAGTCGAGCGGGTCACCGGGGAGCTGTTTTTT; J: TRBJ2-2; V: TRBV7-2; size: -; D: -
CDR3: CASSQRRTGEAETQYF; DNA: TGTGCCAGCAGCCAACGTCGGACAGGGGAGGCCGAGACCCAGTACTTC; J: TRBJ2-5; V: TRBV4-2; size: once; D: TRBD1
CDR3: CASSPLTSQNEQFF; DNA: TGTGCCAGCTCACCATTGACTAGTCAGAATGAGCAGTTCTTC; J: TRBJ2-1; V: TRBV18; size: -; D: -
CDR3: CASSNGSYQPQHF; DNA: TGCGCCAGCAGCAACGGGTCATATCAGCCCCAGCATTTT; J: TRBJ1-5; V: TRBV5-1; size: -; D: -
CDR3: CASSPPARGSGNTIYF; DNA: TGTGCCAGCAGTCCCCCCGCCAGAGGTTCTGGAAACACCATATATTTT; J: TRBJ1-3; V: TRBV28; size: -; D: -
CDR3: CSVRGQVVETQYF; DNA: TGCAGCGTCCGGGGACAGGTGGTAGAGACCCAGTACTTC; J: TRBJ2-5; V: TRBV29-1; size: once; D: TRBD1
CDR3: CASSYSGLSASLANYGYTF; DNA: TGTGCCAGCAGTTACTCGGGACTGTCAGCCTCTTTGGCTAACTATGGCTACACCTTC; J: TRBJ1-2; V: TRBV6-2/TRBV6-3; size: -; D: -
CDR3: CASSYHSRDRVHEQYF; DNA: TGTGCCAGCAGTTACCATTCCCGGGACAGGGTCCACGAGCAGTACTTC; J: TRBJ2-7; V: TRBV6-2/TRBV6-3; size: -; D: TRBD1
CDR3: CASSAYRGGDEKLFF; DNA: TGTGCCAGCAGCGCCTACAGGGGAGGTGATGAAAAACTGTTTTTT; J: TRBJ1-4; V: TRBV7-8; size: -; D: TRBD1
CDR3: CASSHTSNRQETQYF; DNA: TGCGCCAGCAGCCACACCTCGAACAGGCAAGAGACCCAGTACTTC; J: TRBJ2-5; V: TRBV4-3; size: -; D: -
CDR3: CATSGGGSYNSPLHF; DNA: TGTGCCACCAGTGGAGGGGGCTCCTATAATTCACCCCTCCACTTT; J: TRBJ1-6; V: TRBV24-1; size: -; D: -
CDR3: CAISERTSSGNTIYF; DNA: TGTGCCATCAGTGAAAGAACGAGCTCTGGAAACACCATATATTTT; J: TRBJ1-3; V: TRBV10-3; size: once; D: -
CDR3: CASSKGGYEQYF; DNA: TGTGCCAGCAGTAAAGGGGGCTACGAGCAGTACTTC; J: TRBJ2-7; V: TRBV27; size: few; D: -
CDR3: CASSLYGTSGRPGNEQFF; DNA: TGCGCCAGCAGCTTGTACGGGACTAGCGGGAGGCCTGGCAATGAGCAGTTCTTC; J: TRBJ2-1; V: TRBV5-1; size: -; D: TRBD2
CDR3: CASSSPLKGQTYEQYF; DNA: TGTGCCAGCAGCTCACCGTTGAAGGGACAAACCTACGAGCAGTACTTC; J: TRBJ2-7; V: TRBV7-9; size: -; D: -
CDR3: CASSFMRVSLKPAFF; DNA: TGTGCCAGCAGCTTCATGCGGGTGAGTCTTAAACCAGCTTTCTTT; J: TRBJ1-1; V: TRBV11-3; size: -; D: -